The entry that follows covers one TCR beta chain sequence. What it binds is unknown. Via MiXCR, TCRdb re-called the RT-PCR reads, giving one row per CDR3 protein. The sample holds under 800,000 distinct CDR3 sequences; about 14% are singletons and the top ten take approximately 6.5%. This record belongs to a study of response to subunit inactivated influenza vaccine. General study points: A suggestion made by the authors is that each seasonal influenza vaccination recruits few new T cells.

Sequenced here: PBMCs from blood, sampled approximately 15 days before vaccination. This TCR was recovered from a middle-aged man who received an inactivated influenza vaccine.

CDR3 amino acids: CAWSTGTSGSDTQYF. As DNA, the CDR3 is TGTGCCTGGAGTACAGGGACTAGCGGTTCAGATACGCAGTATTTT. The V and J genes are TRBV30 and TRBJ2-3; TRBD2 aligns across 11 bases. From germline, CDR1 is GTSNPN and CDR2 SVGIG (reference sequence). V shed 2 bases, J shed 4 bases, and the junction held 5 bases outside the gene matches. The CDR3 has 15 residues.